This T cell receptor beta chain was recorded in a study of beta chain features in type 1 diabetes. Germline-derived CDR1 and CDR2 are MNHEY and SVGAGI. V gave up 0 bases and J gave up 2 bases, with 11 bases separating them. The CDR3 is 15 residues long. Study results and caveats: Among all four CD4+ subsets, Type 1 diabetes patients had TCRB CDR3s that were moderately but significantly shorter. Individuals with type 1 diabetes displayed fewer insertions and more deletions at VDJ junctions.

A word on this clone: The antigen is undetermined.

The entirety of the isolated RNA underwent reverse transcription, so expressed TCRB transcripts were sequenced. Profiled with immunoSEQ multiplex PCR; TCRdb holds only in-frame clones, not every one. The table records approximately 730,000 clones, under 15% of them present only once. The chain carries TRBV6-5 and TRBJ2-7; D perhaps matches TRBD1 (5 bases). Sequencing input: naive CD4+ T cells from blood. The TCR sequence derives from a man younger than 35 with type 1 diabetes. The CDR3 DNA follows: TGTGCCAGCAGTTACTCGAGGACACCCACCTACGAGCAGTACTTC. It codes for CASSYSRTPTYEQYF.